A single sample is the source of the 4 T cell receptor beta chains below, sequenced in a study of response to subunit inactivated influenza vaccine. TCRdb itself ran the RT-PCR reads through MiXCR, one entry per CDR3 protein. The sample carries over 450,000 distinct CDR3 sequences, about an eighth recorded once. Here the sequenced sample was PBMCs from blood, taken about 6 weeks after vaccination. All receptors derive from a man aged 50-59 years who received an inactivated influenza vaccine.

This clonotype turned up a few times. The CDR3 spells CASSLSGLGQYF. The DNA for the CDR3 is TGTGCCAGCAGCTTAAGTGGACTAGGGCAGTACTTC. The chain links TRBV7-2 to TRBJ2-4, with TRBD2 matching 7 bases. V trimming: 2 bases; J trimming: 13 bases; junction bases outside the gene matches: 5. The germline gives CDR1 SGHTA, CDR2 FQGNSA. The CDR3 extends over 12 amino acids.

In this sample, this clonotype turned up a few times. J is TRBJ2-1 and V is TRBV9; 7 bases are shared with TRBD2. J gave up 2 bases and V 5 bases, and 4 bases lay outside the gene matches. CDR3 length equals 14 residues. The germline CDR1 and CDR2 sequences are SGDLS and YYNGEE. The CDR3: CASSVREPYNEQFF. The CDR3 bases are TGTGCCAGCAGTGTGCGGGAGCCCTACAATGAGCAGTTCTTC.

The chain couples TRBV24-1 to TRBJ1-1, with TRBD1 matching 7 bases. In germline, CDR1 is KGHDR, CDR2 SFDVKD. J gave up 1 base and V 4 bases, and 8 bases lay outside the gene matches. CDR3 length equals 16 residues. The CDR3: CATSDGTGEGNTEAFF. The DNA of the CDR3 is TGTGCCACCAGTGACGGTACAGGGGAGGGGAACACTGAAGCTTTCTTT.

The rearrangement joins TRBV7-6 to TRBJ1-4, with D perhaps TRBD1 (6 bases). V was pared by 4 bases and J by 6 bases, with 18 bases between. Germline values: CDR1 SGHVS, CDR2 FNYEAQ. The length of the CDR3 is 16 residues. The CDR3 nucleotides read TGTGCCAGCAGCTCCGGGGCCGGGGGGCTTTATGAAAAACTGTTTTTT. The encoded protein is CASSSGAGGLYEKLFF. Full variable domain (missing parts from reference TRBV7-6 and TRBJ1-4): GAGVSQSPRYKVTKRGQDVALRCDPISGHVSLYWYRQALGQGPEFLTYFNYEAQQDKSGLPNDRFSAERPEGSISTLTIQRTEQRDSAMYRCASSSGAGGLYEKLFFGSGTQLSVL.